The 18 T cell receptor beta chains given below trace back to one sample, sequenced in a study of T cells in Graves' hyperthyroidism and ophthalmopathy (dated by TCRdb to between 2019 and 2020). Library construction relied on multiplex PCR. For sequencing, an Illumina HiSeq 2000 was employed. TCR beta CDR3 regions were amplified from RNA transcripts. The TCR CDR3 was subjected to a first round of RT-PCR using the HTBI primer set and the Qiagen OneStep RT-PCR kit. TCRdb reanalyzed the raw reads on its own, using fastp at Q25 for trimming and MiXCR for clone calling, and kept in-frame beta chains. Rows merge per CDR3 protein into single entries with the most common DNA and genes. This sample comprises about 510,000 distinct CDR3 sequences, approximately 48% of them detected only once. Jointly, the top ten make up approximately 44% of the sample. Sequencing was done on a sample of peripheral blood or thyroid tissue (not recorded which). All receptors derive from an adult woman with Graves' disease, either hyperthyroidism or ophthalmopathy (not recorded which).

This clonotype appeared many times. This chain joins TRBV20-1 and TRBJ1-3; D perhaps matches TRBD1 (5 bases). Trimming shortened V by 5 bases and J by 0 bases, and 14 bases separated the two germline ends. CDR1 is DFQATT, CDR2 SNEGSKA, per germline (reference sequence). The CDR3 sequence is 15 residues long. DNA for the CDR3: TGCAGTGCTGCAGGGCAGGGAGCCTCTGGAAACACCATATATTTT. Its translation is CSAAGQGASGNTIYF.

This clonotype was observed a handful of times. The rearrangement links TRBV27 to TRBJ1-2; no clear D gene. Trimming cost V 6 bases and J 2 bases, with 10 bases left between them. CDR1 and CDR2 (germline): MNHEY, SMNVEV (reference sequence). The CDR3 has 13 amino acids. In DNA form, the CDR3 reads TGTGCCAGCAGGGCGGACGGGAACTATGGCTACACCTTC. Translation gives CASRADGNYGYTF.

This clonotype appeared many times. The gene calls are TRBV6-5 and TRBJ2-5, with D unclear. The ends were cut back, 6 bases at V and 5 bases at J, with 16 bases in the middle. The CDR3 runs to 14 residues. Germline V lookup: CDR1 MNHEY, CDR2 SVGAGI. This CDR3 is CASSHGPSRETQYF. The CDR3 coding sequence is TGTGCCAGCAGCCACGGCCCTAGTAGGGAGACCCAGTACTTC.

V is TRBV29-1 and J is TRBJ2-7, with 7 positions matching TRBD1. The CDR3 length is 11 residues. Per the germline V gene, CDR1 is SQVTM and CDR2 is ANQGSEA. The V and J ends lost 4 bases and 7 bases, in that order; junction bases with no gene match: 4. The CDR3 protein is CSVAYRGEQYF. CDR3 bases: TGCAGCGTTGCGTACAGGGGTGAGCAGTACTTC.

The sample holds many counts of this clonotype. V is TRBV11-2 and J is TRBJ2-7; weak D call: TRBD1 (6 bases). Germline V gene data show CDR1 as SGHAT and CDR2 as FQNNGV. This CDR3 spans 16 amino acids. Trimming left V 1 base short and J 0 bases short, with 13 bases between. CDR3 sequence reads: CASSLVGGQTSYEQYF. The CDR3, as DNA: TGTGCCAGCAGCTTAGTTGGGGGACAAACCTCCTACGAGCAGTACTTC.

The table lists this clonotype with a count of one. Here the CDR3 reads CASSYRLTQYF. The CDR3 nucleotides are TGTGCCAGCAGTTACCGGCTGACCCAGTACTTC. The genes are TRBV6-5 and TRBJ2-5, with unresolved D. Germline V CDR1 and CDR2: MNHEY, SVGAGI. Between the trimmed V and J ends, which lost 2 bases and 7 bases, there was a span of 5 bases. The CDR3 length is 11 residues.

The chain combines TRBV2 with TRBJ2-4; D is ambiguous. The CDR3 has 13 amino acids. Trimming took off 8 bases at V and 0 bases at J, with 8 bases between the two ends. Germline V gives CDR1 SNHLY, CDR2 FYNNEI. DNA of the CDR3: TGTGCCAGCGAAGGCCTAGCCAAAAACATTCAGTACTTC. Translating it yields CASEGLAKNIQYF. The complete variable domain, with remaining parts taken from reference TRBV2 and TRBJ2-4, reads EPEVTQTPSHQVTQMGQEVILRCVPISNHLYFYWYRQILGQKVEFLVSFYNNEISEKSEIFDDQFSVERPDGSNFTLKIRSTKLEDSAMYFCASEGLAKNIQYFGAGTRLSVL.

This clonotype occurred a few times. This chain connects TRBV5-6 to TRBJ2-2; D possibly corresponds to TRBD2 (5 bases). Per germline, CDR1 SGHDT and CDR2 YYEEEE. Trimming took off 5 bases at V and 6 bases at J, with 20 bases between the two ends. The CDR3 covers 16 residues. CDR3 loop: CASRRVGDPKAGELFF. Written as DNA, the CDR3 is TGTGCCAGCAGGCGGGTTGGAGATCCCAAAGCCGGGGAGCTGTTTTTT.

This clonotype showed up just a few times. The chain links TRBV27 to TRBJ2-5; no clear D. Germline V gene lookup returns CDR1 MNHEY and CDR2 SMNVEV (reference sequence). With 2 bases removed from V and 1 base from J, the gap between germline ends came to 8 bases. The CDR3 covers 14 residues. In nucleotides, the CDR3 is TGTGCCAGCAGTTTAAGTCCAGCCCAAGAGACCCAGTACTTC. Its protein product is CASSLSPAQETQYF.

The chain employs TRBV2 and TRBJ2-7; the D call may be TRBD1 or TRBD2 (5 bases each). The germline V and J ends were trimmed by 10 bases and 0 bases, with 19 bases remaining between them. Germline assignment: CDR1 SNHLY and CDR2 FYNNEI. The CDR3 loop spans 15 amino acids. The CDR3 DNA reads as TGTGCCACCGAACACCCGGGACGAACCTCCTACGAGCAGTACTTC. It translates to CATEHPGRTSYEQYF. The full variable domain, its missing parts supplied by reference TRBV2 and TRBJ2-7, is EPEVTQTPSHQVTQMGQEVILRCVPISNHLYFYWYRQILGQKVEFLVSFYNNEISEKSEIFDDQFSVERPDGSNFTLKIRSTKLEDSAMYFCATEHPGRTSYEQYFGPGTRLTVT.

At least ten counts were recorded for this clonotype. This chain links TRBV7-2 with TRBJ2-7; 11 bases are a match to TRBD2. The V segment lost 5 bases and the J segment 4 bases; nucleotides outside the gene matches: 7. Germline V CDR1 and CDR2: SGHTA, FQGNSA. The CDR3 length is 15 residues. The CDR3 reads CASSQRGLAVYEQYF. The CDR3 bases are TGTGCCAGCAGCCAGAGGGGACTAGCGGTTTACGAGCAGTACTTC.

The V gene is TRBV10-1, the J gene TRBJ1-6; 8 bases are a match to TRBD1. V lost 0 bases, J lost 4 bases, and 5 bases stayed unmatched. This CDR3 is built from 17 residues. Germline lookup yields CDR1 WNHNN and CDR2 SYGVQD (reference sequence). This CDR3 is CASSESRGQDYNSPLHF. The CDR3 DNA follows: TGCGCCAGCAGTGAGTCGAGGGGACAGGATTATAATTCACCCCTCCACTTT.

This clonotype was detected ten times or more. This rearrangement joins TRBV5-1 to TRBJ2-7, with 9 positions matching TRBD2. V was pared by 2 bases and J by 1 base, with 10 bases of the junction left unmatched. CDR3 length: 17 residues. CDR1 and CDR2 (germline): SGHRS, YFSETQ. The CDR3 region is CASSFSSQRGDSYEQYF. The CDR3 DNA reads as TGCGCCAGCAGCTTTTCCTCCCAGCGGGGGGATTCCTACGAGCAGTACTTC.

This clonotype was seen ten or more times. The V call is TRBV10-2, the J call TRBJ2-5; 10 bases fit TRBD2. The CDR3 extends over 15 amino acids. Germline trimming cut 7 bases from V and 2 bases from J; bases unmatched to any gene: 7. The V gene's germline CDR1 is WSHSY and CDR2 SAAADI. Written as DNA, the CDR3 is TGCGCCAGCACCCGGACTAGCGGAGAACAAGAGACCCAGTACTTC. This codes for CASTRTSGEQETQYF.

CDR3 sequence reads: CASSSTRLNTGELFF. The CDR3 nucleotides read TGTGCCAGCAGCTCAACACGGTTGAACACCGGGGAGCTGTTTTTT. This chain joins TRBV4-2 and TRBJ2-2; unclear D gene. Between the trimmed V and J ends, which lost 5 bases and 1 base, there was a span of 11 bases. The CDR3 is made up of 15 amino acids. Germline assignment: CDR1 LGHNA and CDR2 YNFKEQ.

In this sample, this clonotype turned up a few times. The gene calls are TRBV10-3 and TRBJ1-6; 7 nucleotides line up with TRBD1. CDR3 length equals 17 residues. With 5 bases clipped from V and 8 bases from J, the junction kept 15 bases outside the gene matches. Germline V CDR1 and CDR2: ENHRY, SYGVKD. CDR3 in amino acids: CAISKQNRGVRDSPLHF. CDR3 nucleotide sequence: TGTGCCATCAGTAAACAAAACAGGGGTGTGAGGGATTCACCCCTCCACTTT.

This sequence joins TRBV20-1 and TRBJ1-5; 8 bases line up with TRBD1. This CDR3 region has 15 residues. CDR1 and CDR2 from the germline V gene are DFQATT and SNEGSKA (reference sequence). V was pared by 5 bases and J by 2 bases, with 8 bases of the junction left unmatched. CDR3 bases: TGCAGTGCTGGAAGGGCGGACAGGGGCAATCAGCCCCAGCATTTT. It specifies CSAGRADRGNQPQHF.

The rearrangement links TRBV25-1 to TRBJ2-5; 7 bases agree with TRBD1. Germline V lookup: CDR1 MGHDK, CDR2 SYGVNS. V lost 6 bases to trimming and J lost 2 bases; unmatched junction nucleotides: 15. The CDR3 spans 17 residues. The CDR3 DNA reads TGTGCCAGCAGGGGGGCAATCCAGGGACAGCCGCAAGAGACCCAGTACTTC. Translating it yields CASRGAIQGQPQETQYF.